This T cell receptor (beta chain) was documented in a study of blood T cells in healthy people across ages. Points from the study as a whole: Roughly linear age-related decline in beta diversity appeared, significant by age about 40. Researchers said unsorted PBMCs prevented a conclusive naive versus antigen-experienced comparison.

Using a J-beta primer mix together with a sample-barcoded 5' primer, a second PCR was run for about 6 to 12 cycles. Per sample, CDR3-containing paired-end reads numbered at least 2.5 million. MiXCR, run by TCRdb on the 5' RACE reads, gives a single entry per CDR3 protein. The sample lists roughly 1,800,000 distinct CDR3 sequences, around 48% occurring once. To note about this clonotype: Its antigen is not identified.

Each of the donors had roughly 10 milliliters of peripheral blood drawn into EDTA-treated Vacutainer tubes. Germline CDR1 and CDR2: MNHEY and SMNVEV (reference sequence). The CDR3 sequence is 14 residues long. Trimming at V came to 6 bases and at J to 6 bases, leaving 3 bases not matched to a gene. The sequence came from a middle-aged woman in good health. The rearrangement links TRBV27 to TRBJ2-3; 13 bases agree with TRBD2. Material for sequencing was blood. CDR3 amino acids: CASRGLAGPDTQYF. CDR3 coding DNA: TGTGCCAGCAGGGGACTAGCGGGGCCGGATACGCAGTATTTT.